The clone carrying this T cell receptor (beta chain) appeared many times. Its antigen remains unknown. These data come from a study of early T cells in non-severe SARS-CoV-2 infection. Study at large: Unsorted whole-blood RNA was sequenced in bulk, leaving chains unpaired.

Findings of the study overall: VDJdb-based annotation leaned toward anti-spike CD8 responses and missed private and CD4 specificities.

V lost 5 bases to trimming and J lost 5 bases, with 16 bases between them. This CDR3 spans 14 amino acids. CDR1 LNHDA and CDR2 SQIVND come from the germline V gene (reference sequence). The TCR library protocol attached unique molecular identifiers to the individual cDNA molecules. TCRdb used MiXCR to reprocess the 5' RACE reads, holding one entry per CDR3 protein. The table records 100,000 or so distinct CDR3 sequences, roughly 15% of them present only once. This specimen consisted of whole blood, obtained at baseline. The sequence derives from an adult who was a healthcare worker with PCR-confirmed SARS-CoV-2 infection or an uninfected control (not recorded which). The rearrangement links TRBV19 to TRBJ2-7, with D possibly called TRBD1 or TRBD2 (6 bases each). CDR3 DNA: TGTGCCAGTAGTGAGGCCGGGGGCGGGGACGAGCAGTACTTC. Its translation: CASSEAGGGDEQYF.